The source of this T cell receptor beta chain is a study of shared clonotypes between healthy human individuals. Study at large: Each donor had three CD4 naive, three CD4 memory, two CD8 naive and one CD8 memory plate.

Naivety among CD8 cells was defined by CD45RO negativity and positive CCR7 selection, thereby excluding terminally differentiated effector memory CD45RA+ cells. Details on this clone: What it binds is not known.

The CDR3 consists of 14 residues. Trimming left V 1 base short and J 0 bases short, with 7 bases between. Germline loops: CDR1 LGHNA, CDR2 YSLEER. Study findings and constraints: Sampling involved blood alone; tissue repertoires likely differ. Naive CD4 clonotypes overlapped across a handful of donors at roughly 5%.

Original data processing: As immunoSEQ supplied junction-only sequences (without quality scores), filtering differed. Clones were sequenced by immunoSEQ multiplex PCR, and TCRdb holds only the in-frame ones, with some missing. Clonal size and the V and J genes are those of that table, whereas D and trimming came from the DNA. The repertoire consists of just over 2,000,000 clones, with about 94% occurring once and the leading ten covering about 1.1%. The sequence came from a man in his late teens or twenties in good health. The specimen sequenced was naive CD8+ T cells sorted from blood. V gene TRBV4-3 combines with J gene TRBJ2-7; D unresolved. CDR3 coding DNA: TGCGCCAGCAGCCAAGGGTGGAGCTCCTACGAGCAGTACTTC. Residues: CASSQGWSSYEQYF.